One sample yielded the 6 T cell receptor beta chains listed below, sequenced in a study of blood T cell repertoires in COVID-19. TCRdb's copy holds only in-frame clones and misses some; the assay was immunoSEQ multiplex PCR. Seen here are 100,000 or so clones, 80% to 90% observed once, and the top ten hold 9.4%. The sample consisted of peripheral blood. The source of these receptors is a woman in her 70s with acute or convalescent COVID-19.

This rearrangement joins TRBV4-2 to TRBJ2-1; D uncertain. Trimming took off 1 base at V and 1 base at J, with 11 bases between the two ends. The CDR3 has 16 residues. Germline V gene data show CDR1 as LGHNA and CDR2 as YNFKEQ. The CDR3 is CASSQGRSESYNEQFF. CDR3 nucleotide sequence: TGTGCCAGCAGCCAAGGTAGAAGCGAATCCTACAATGAGCAGTTCTTC.

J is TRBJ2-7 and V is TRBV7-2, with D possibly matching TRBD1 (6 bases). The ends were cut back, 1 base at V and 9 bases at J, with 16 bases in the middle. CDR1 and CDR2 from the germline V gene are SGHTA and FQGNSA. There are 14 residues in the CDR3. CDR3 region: CASSLEAGVTWQYF. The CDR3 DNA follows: TGTGCCAGCAGCTTAGAGGCAGGGGTAACGTGGCAGTACTTC.

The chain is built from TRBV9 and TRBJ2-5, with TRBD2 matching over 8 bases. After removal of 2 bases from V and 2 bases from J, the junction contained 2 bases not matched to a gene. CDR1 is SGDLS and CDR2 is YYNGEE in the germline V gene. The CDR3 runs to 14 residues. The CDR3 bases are TGTGCCAGCAGCGTTAGCGGGGATCAAGAGACCCAGTACTTC. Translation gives CASSVSGDQETQYF.

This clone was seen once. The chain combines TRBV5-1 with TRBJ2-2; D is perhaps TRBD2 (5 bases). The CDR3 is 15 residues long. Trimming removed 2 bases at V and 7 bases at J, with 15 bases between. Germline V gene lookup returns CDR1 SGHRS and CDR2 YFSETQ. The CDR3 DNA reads TGCGCCAGCAGCTTTCCCACTCCGGCGGGCGGGGAGCTGTTTTTT. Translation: CASSFPTPAGGELFF.

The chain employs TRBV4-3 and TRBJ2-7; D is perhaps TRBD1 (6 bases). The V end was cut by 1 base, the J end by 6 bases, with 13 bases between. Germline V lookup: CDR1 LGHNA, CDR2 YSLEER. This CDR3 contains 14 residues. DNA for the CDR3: TGCGCCAGCAGCCAAGGACAGGCTCGGCTCGAGCAGTACTTC. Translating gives CASSQGQARLEQYF.

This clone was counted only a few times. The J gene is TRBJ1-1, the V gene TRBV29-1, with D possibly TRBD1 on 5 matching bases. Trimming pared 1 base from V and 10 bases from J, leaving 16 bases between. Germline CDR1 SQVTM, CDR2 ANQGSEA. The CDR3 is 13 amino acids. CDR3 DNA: TGCAGCGTTGAAGGTGTTGGGGCAGGTAGAGCTTTCTTT. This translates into CSVEGVGAGRAFF.